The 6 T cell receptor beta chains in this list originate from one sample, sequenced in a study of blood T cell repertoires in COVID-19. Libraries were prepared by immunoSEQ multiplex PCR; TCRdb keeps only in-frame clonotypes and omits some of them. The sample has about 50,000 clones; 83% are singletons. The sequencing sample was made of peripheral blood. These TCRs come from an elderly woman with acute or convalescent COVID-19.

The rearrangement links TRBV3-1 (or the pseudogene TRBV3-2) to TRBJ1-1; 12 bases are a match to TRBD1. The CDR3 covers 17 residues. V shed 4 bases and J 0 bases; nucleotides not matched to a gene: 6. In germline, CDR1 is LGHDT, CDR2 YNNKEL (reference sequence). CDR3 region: CASSPRDRGLVNTEAFF. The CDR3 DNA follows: TGTGCCAGCAGCCCCCGGGACAGGGGGCTCGTGAACACTGAAGCTTTCTTT.

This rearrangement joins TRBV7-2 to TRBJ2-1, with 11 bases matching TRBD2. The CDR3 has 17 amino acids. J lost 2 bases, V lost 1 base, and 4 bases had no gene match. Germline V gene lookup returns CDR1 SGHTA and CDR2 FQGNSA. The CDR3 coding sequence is TGTGCCAGCAGCTTAGGGAGTAGCGGGGGGGCCTACAATGAGCAGTTCTTC. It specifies CASSLGSSGGAYNEQFF.

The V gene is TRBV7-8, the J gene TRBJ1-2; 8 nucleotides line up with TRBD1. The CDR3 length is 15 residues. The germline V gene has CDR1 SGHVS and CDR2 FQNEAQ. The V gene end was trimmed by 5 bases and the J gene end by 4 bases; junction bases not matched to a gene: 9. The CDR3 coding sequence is TGTGCCAGCAGCCCTCCCGGGACAGGTATCTATGGCTACACCTTC. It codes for CASSPPGTGIYGYTF. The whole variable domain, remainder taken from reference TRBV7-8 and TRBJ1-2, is GAGVSQSPRYKVAKRGQDVALRCDPISGHVSLFWYQQALGQGPEFLTYFQNEAQLDKSGLPSDRFFAERPEGSVSTLKIQRTQQEDSAVYLCASSPPGTGIYGYTFGSGTRLTVV.

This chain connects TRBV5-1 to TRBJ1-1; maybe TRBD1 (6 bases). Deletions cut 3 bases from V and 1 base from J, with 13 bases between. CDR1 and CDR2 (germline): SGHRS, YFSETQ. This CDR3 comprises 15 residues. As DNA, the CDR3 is TGCGCCAGCAGCTGGAACAGGGTCGGGAACACTGAAGCTTTCTTT. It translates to CASSWNRVGNTEAFF.

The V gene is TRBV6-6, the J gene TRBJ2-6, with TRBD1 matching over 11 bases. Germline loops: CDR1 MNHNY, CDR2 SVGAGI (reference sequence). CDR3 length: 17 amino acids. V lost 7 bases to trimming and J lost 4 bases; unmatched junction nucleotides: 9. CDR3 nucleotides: TGTGCCAGCACTCGGACAGGGGGCGCAGCCGGGGCCAACGTCCTGACTTTC. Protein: CASTRTGGAAGANVLTF.

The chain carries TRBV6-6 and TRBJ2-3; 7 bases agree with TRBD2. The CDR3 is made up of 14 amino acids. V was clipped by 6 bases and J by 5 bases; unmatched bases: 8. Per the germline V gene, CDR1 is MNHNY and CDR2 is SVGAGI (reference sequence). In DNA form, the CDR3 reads TGTGCCAGCAGCCGTGGTTCGGGGGGAGATACGCAGTATTTT. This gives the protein CASSRGSGGDTQYF.